This T cell receptor beta chain derives from a study of blood T cells in healthy people across ages. The authors ran a second PCR of roughly 6 to 12 cycles using a sample-barcoded 5' primer and a J-beta primer mix. MiXCR, run by TCRdb on the 5' RACE reads, gives a single entry per CDR3 protein. The sample has about 570,000 distinct CDR3 sequences; approximately 25% are singletons. Total RNA extraction produced at least 5.5 micrograms (per sample) for the study. This clonotype appeared a few times. The V end lost 2 bases, the J end lost 0 bases, and 20 bases lay between the germline ends. Germline assignment: CDR1 SGHTA and CDR2 FQGNSA. The CDR3 is 20 amino acids.

This sequence originates from a woman aged 65 to 85 in good health. The genes are TRBV7-2 and TRBJ2-6; D might be TRBD1 or TRBD2, each matching 6 bases. Sequencing used blood. This CDR3 is CASSLRTRRGVYSGANVLTF. In DNA, the CDR3 is TGTGCCAGCAGCTTACGCACGAGGAGGGGGGTGTACTCTGGGGCCAACGTCCTGACTTTC.